This T cell receptor (beta chain) was documented in a study of OX40 agonist ivuxolimab in advanced cancers. Across the study: Ivuxolimab was administered intravenously to patients at 0.01 to 10 mg/kg every 2 weeks. Three dose-escalation patients had partial responses: one with hepatocellular carcinoma and two with cutaneous melanoma. General study findings and limits: Expanded peripheral T-cell antigen specificity went undetermined.

This clone was detected only a few times. Its target is unknown. Produced via immunoSEQ multiplex PCR; TCRdb's table is partial and in-frame only. This table has about 55,000 clones, about 86% appearing once. The CDR3 consists of 17 residues. CDR1 SGDLS and CDR2 YYNGEE come from the germline V gene. Deletions cut 0 bases from V and 6 bases from J, with 20 bases between. This sequence originates from an adult with an advanced solid tumor such as melanoma, head and neck, liver or kidney cancer. Source: CD4+ or CD8+ T cells sorted from blood, taken in a trial of the OX40 agonist ivuxolimab. The chain joins TRBV9 to TRBJ2-3; no firm D call. The CDR3 here is CASSVDPPISQLDTQYF. The CDR3 nucleotides read TGTGCCAGCAGCGTAGACCCCCCTATTTCCCAGCTGGATACGCAGTATTTT.